These 11 T cell receptor beta chains share one sample of origin, sequenced in a study of T cell repertoires in cytomegalovirus infection. TCRdb re-derived calls from the reads in MiXCR, one entry per CDR3 protein. This table holds around 450,000 distinct CDR3 sequences, 10% to 12% found once. The material sequenced was PBMCs. The origin of the receptors is a human donor in good health (CMV status not recorded). Some clones in this sample may be carry-over from other donors' samples.

The table lists this clonotype with many counts. The chain employs TRBV19 and TRBJ1-5, with TRBD1 matching 9 bases. The CDR3 length is 17 residues. Germline V CDR1 and CDR2: LNHDA, SQIVND (reference sequence). V was pared by 3 bases and J by 0 bases, with 6 bases of the junction left unmatched. DNA of the CDR3: TGTGCCAGTAGTATGTCGGGGACAGGGCTTAGCAATCAGCCCCAGCATTTT. The encoded protein is CASSMSGTGLSNQPQHF.

There are many counts of this clonotype. The chain is built from TRBV11-2 and TRBJ1-1, with a weak D call TRBD1 (6 bases). The CDR3 runs to 15 residues. Germline CDR1 is SGHAT and CDR2 is FQNNGV. V lost 6 bases to trimming and J lost 6 bases, with 20 bases between them. CDR3 amino acids: CASSPGRGGDAEAFF. The CDR3 DNA reads as TGTGCCAGCAGTCCTGGGAGGGGGGGGGACGCTGAAGCTTTCTTT.

This clonotype was seen at least ten times. The V and J genes are TRBV7-3 and TRBJ2-2; 9 positions match TRBD1. The CDR3 is 14 amino acids. V lost 6 bases, J lost 4 bases, and 3 bases stayed unmatched. Germline-derived CDR1 and CDR2 are SGHTA and FQGTGA. The CDR3 DNA follows: TGTGCCAGCAGATGGGACAGGGTCACCGGGGAGCTGTTTTTT. Translation gives CASRWDRVTGELFF.

In its sample, this clonotype was seen many times. J is TRBJ2-5 and V is TRBV28; D remains unclear. The V gene's germline CDR1 is MDHEN and CDR2 SYDVKM. The germline V and J ends were trimmed by 2 bases and 2 bases, with 21 bases remaining between them. CDR3 length equals 18 residues. The CDR3, as DNA: TGTGCCAGCAGTTTACCTCTAGTCTGGGGTGTAGGGCAAGAGACCCAGTACTTC. The encoded protein is CASSLPLVWGVGQETQYF.

This clonotype was observed a handful of times. This chain connects TRBV27 to TRBJ1-4; D is possibly TRBD1 (5 bases). Germline V gene sequence: CDR1 MNHEY, CDR2 SMNVEV (reference sequence). CDR3 length equals 14 residues. V dropped 9 bases and J dropped 7 bases, with 18 bases sitting between them. Written as DNA, the CDR3 is TGTGCCAGTGGAGAGCAGGGCATGGGTGAAAAACTGTTTTTT. This encodes CASGEQGMGEKLFF.

The sample holds many counts of this clonotype. The chain has TRBV2 and TRBJ2-2, with 8 bases identical to TRBD1. CDR3 length: 15 amino acids. Germline CDR1 SNHLY, CDR2 FYNNEI. J lost 5 bases, V lost 6 bases, and 8 bases had no gene match. The CDR3 coding sequence is TGTGCCAGCAGACTCGACAGGGGAGGAACCGGGGAGCTGTTTTTT. It translates to CASRLDRGGTGELFF.

This clonotype was recorded at least ten times. This chain connects TRBV2 to TRBJ1-2, with 11 nucleotides matching TRBD1. This CDR3 comprises 10 residues. The junction had 3 bases not matched to a gene; V was cut back by 8 bases and J by 13 bases. Germline CDR1 SNHLY, CDR2 FYNNEI. The CDR3 reads CASRDRGITF. The CDR3 nucleotides read TGTGCCAGCCGGGACAGGGGGATCACCTTC. Based on the CDR3 plus reference TRBV2 and TRBJ1-2, the full variable domain is EPEVTQTPSHQVTQMGQEVILRCVPISNHLYFYWYRQILGQKVEFLVSFYNNEISEKSEIFDDQFSVERPDGSNFTLKIRSTKLEDSAMYFCASRDRGITFGSGTRLTVV.

This clonotype was observed at least ten times. The CDR3 bases are TGTGCCAGCAGTTTATCCGGGACGGACTATGGCTACACCTTC. This translates into CASSLSGTDYGYTF. The genes are TRBV12-3 or TRBV12-4 and TRBJ1-2, with D tentatively TRBD1 (5 bases). CDR3 length: 14 amino acids. V was shortened by 2 bases and J by 3 bases, with 10 bases between the two germline ends.

The chain employs TRBV15 and TRBJ2-2; TRBD1 agrees at 7 bases. Germline assignment: CDR1 LNHNV and CDR2 YYDKDF (reference sequence). CDR3 length: 15 residues. Losses at the gene ends were 5 bases for V and 3 bases for J; bases not matched to a gene: 6. The CDR3 DNA reads TGTGCCACCAGCTTAAAGACAGGGTACACCGGGGAGCTGTTTTTT. Translated, it gives CATSLKTGYTGELFF.

This clonotype was seen many times. J is TRBJ1-2 and V is TRBV12-3 or TRBV12-4; the D is unclear. The ends were cut back, 1 base at V and 8 bases at J, with 11 bases in the middle. The length of the CDR3 is 13 residues. CDR3 residues: CASSLGKGWGYTF. The CDR3 DNA reads TGTGCCAGCAGTTTAGGGAAGGGTTGGGGCTACACCTTC.

This clonotype was observed many times. DNA for the CDR3: TGTGCCAGCAGCGGGACAGGGGTTAATCAGCCCCAGCATTTT. Protein sequence: CASSGTGVNQPQHF. The V call is TRBV6-2 or TRBV6-3, the J call TRBJ1-5, with TRBD1 identical over 10 bases. Germline V CDR1 and CDR2: MNHEY, SVGEGT. The CDR3 has 14 amino acids. After removal of 6 bases from V and 4 bases from J, the junction contained 3 bases not matched to a gene.